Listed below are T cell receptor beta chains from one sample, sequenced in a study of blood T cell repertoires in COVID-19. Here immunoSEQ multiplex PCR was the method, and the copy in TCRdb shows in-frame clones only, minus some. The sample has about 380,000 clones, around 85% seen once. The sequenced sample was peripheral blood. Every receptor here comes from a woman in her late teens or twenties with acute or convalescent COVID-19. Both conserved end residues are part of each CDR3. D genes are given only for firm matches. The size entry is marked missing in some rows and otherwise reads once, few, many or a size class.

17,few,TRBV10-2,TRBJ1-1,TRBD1,TGCGCCAGCAGTGAGCTTATGACAGGGTCTGCGAACACTGAAGCTTTCTTT,CASSELMTGSANTEAFF
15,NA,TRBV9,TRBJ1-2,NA,TGTGCCAGCAGCGTAGCTACTGGGGCCCCCTATGGCTACACCTTC,CASSVATGAPYGYTF
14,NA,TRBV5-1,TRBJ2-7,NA,TGCGCCAGCAGCCCGGACTTGGGCTGGGACGAGCAGTACTTC,CASSPDLGWDEQYF
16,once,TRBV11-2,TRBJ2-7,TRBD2,TGTGCCAGCAGCTTAGATTCAGCGGGAGCCTCCTACGAGCAGTACTTC,CASSLDSAGASYEQYF
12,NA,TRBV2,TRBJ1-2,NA,TGTGCCAGCACACAGGAATCCTATGGCTACACCTTC,CASTQESYGYTF
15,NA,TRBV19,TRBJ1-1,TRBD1,TGTGCCAGTAGTTCCAGGGGACAGCTTAGCACTGAAGCTTTCTTT,CASSSRGQLSTEAFF
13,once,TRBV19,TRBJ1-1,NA,TGTGCCAGTAGTCTCCTTATGAACACTGAAGCTTTCTTT,CASSLLMNTEAFF
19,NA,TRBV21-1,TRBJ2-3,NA,TGTGCCAGCAGCAAAGAGGGTGGACTAGCGGGGGCGACCACAGATACGCAGTATTTT,CASSKEGGLAGATTDTQYF
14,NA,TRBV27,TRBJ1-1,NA,TGTGCCAGCAGTCCTCAGGGGTGGGACACTGAAGCTTTCTTT,CASSPQGWDTEAFF
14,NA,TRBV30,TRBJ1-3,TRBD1,TGTGCCTGGGGAACAGGGGACTCTGGAAACACCATATATTTT,CAWGTGDSGNTIYF
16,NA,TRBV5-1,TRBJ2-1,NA,TGCGCCAGCAGCTTGGCCGGTCAGGGCCGTTACAATGAGCAGTTCTTC,CASSLAGQGRYNEQFF
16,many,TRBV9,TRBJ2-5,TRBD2,TGTGCCAGCAGTCCCGAGGGGTCCGGGAGGGCGGAGACCCAGTACTTC,CASSPEGSGRAETQYF
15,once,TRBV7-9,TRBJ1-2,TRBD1,TGTGCCAGCAGCATCGGGACAGCGCGCAACTATGGCTACACCTTC,CASSIGTARNYGYTF
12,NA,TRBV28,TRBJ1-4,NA,TGTGCCAGCAGTTCACTACGTGAAAAACTGTTTTTT,CASSSLREKLFF
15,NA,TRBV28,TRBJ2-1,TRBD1,TGTGCCAGCAGCTCCCGGGACAGAACCTACAATGAGCAGTTCTTC,CASSSRDRTYNEQFF
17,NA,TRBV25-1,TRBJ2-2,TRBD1,TGTGCCAGCAGTGAAGGGGACAGGGGCTGGAACACCGGGGAGCTGTTTTTT,CASSEGDRGWNTGELFF
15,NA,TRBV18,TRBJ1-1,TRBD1,TGTGCCAGCTCACCAGGGACAGGGACAAACACTGAAGCTTTCTTT,CASSPGTGTNTEAFF
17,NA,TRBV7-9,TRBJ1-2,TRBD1,TGTGCCAGCAGCTCACCGGGACAGGGAGGAGGAGGCTATGGCTACACCTTC,CASSSPGQGGGGYGYTF
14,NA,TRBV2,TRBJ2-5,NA,TGTGCCAGCAGTGAACGTAGCGGCCAAGAGACCCAGTACTTC,CASSERSGQETQYF
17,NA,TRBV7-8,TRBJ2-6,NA,TGTGCCAGCAGCAGTGATGTGATTGAGCTCTGGGCCAACGTCCTGACTTTC,CASSSDVIELWANVLTF
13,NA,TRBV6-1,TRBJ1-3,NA,TGTGCCAGCAGAGAAAACACTGGAAACACCATATATTTT,CASRENTGNTIYF
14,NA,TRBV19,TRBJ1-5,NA,TGTGCCAGTAGTATAGAAACCCGGAGTCGGCCCCAGCATTTT,CASSIETRSRPQHF
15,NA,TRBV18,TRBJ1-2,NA,TGTGCCAGCTCACCCGCAGGAACCACCCCGTCTGGCTACACCTTC,CASSPAGTTPSGYTF
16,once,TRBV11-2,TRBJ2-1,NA,TGTGCCAGCAGCCACGGCAGGGTTTGGGCCTACAATGAGCAGTTCTTC,CASSHGRVWAYNEQFF
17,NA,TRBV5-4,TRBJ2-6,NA,TGTGCCAGCAGCTTGGGACAGCAAAGCTCTGGGGCCAACGTCCTGACTTTC,CASSLGQQSSGANVLTF
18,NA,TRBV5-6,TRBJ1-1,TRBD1,TGTGCCAGCAGCTTGTTAGGTATACAGGGGGCAACGAACACTGAAGCTTTCTTT,CASSLLGIQGATNTEAFF
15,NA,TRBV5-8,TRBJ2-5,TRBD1,TGTGCCAGCACCCGGGACAGCTTTACAAGGGAGACCCAGTACTTC,CASTRDSFTRETQYF
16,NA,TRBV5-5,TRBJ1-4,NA,TGTGCCAGCAGCTTTGTTTTACCCAGGCGAAATGAAAAACTGTTTTTT,CASSFVLPRRNEKLFF
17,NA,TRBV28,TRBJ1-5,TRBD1,TGTGCCACCAACCCAGCCGGGACAGGGACAAACAATCAGCCCCAGCATTTT,CATNPAGTGTNNQPQHF
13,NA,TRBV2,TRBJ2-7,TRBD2,TGTGCCAGCAGCGCGGGACTAGCGGGCGAGCAGTACTTC,CASSAGLAGEQYF
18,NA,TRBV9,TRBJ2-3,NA,TGTGCCAGCAGCCGCCTGATTTTAGCCGGGGGAGGTGGAGATACGCAGTATTTT,CASSRLILAGGGGDTQYF
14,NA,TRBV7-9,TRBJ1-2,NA,TGTGCCAGCAGTGCTTCCGGGGGGCTAAATGGCTACACCTTC,CASSASGGLNGYTF
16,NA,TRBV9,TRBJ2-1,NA,TGTGCCAGCAGCGTGGCTGGCGGAACACTTGGGAATGAGCAGTTCTTC,CASSVAGGTLGNEQFF
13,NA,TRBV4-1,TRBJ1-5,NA,TGCGCCAGCAGCCAGCAGGGATATCAGCCCCAGCATTTT,CASSQQGYQPQHF
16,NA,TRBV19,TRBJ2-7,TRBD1,TGTGCCAGTAGTAAGGGACAGGGGGGAAACTCCTACGAGCAGTACTTC,CASSKGQGGNSYEQYF
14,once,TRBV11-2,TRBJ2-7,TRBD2,TGTGCCAGCAGCACTAGCGGGAGGGAGGACGAGCAGTACTTC,CASSTSGREDEQYF
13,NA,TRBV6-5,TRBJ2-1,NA,TGTGCCAGCAGCCCGGATTTCGGGAATGAGCAGTTCTTC,CASSPDFGNEQFF
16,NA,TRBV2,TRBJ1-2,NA,TGTGCCAGCAGTGAAGGGACAGAGCTTTCTAACTATGGCTACACCTTC,CASSEGTELSNYGYTF
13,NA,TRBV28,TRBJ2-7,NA,TGTGCCAGCAGTGATCCTGACAGCTACGAGCAGTACTTC,CASSDPDSYEQYF
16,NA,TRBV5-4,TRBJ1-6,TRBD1,TGTGCCAGCAGCTTGGGGACAGGGGGCCGAAATTCACCCCTCCACTTT,CASSLGTGGRNSPLHF
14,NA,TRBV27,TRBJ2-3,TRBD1,TGTGCCAGCAGTCAGGACAGGAGCACAGATACGCAGTATTTT,CASSQDRSTDTQYF
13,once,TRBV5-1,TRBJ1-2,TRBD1,TGCGCCAGCAGCATGACAGGGAGCTATGGCTACACCTTC,CASSMTGSYGYTF
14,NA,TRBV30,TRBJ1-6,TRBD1,TGTGCCTGGAGTCAAGACAGGGGGAATTCACCCCTCCACTTT,CAWSQDRGNSPLHF
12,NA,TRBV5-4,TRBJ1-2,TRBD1,TGTGCCAGCAGCCCGACAGGGTTGGGCTACACCTTC,CASSPTGLGYTF
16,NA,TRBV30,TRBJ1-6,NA,TGTGCCTGGAGTTCGAAGACAGCGCCCTTATCCTCACCCCTCCACTTT,CAWSSKTAPLSSPLHF
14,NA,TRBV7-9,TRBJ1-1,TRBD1,TGTGCCAGCAGCCCCACAGGGGGGAACACTGAAGCTTTCTTT,CASSPTGGNTEAFF
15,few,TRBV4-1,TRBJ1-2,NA,TGCGCCAGCAGCCAATCCAGGGGCGGAGGCTATGGCTACACCTTC,CASSQSRGGGYGYTF
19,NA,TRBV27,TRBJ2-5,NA,TGTGCCAGCAGTGGGACCGGGACAAGTGATCTGGTACTCCAAGAGACCCAGTACTTC,CASSGTGTSDLVLQETQYF
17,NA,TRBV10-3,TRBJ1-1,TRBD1,TGTGCCATCAGTGGAGTCCCGGGACAGGGACCGAACACTGAAGCTTTCTTT,CAISGVPGQGPNTEAFF
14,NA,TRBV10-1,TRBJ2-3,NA,TGCGCCAGCAGTGGAGCGGCTGGCGCAGATACGCAGTATTTT,CASSGAAGADTQYF
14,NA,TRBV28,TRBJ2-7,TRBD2,TGTGCCAGCAGTAGTAGCGGGATTTCCTACGAGCAGTACTTC,CASSSSGISYEQYF
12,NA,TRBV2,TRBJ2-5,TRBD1,TGTGCCAGCAGCCAACAGGGGGAGACCCAGTACTTC,CASSQQGETQYF
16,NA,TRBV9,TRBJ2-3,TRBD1,TGTGCCAGCAGCGTATTGGGGACAGGGTACGCAGATACGCAGTATTTT,CASSVLGTGYADTQYF
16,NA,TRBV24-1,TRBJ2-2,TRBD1,TGTGCCACCAGTGATTCCTTCGACAGGGCGAACGGGGAGCTGTTTTTT,CATSDSFDRANGELFF
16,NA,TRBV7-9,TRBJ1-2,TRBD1,TGTGCCAGCAGTTATACAGGGGGGCTAAGTAACTATGGCTACACCTTC,CASSYTGGLSNYGYTF